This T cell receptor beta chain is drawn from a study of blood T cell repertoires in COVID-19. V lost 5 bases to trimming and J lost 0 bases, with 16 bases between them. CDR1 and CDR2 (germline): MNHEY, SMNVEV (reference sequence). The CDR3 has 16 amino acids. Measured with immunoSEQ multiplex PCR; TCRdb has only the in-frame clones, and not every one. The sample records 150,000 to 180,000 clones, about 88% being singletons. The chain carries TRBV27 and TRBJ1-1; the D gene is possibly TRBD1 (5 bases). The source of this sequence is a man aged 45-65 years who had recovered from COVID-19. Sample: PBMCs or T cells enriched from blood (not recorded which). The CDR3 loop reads CASSPSGLGVNTEAFF. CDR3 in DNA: TGTGCCAGCAGTCCAAGCGGGCTGGGGGTGAACACTGAAGCTTTCTTT.